This record concerns one T cell receptor (beta chain) sequence. The antigen is unknown. This table comes from immunoSEQ multiplex PCR, and its TCRdb copy is limited to in-frame clones, with some not included. The sample records roughly 320,000 clones, 85% to 90% being singletons. The data originate from a study of Ad26.COV2.S vaccination and SARS-CoV-2 variants. Study information: Into the muscle, Ad26.COV2.S was dosed once or twice, 56 days apart.

Regarding the study as a whole: Participants in the vaccine arm had higher spike-specific TCR breadth; placebo recipients had lower.

V lost 1 base, J lost 3 bases, and 12 bases lay in between. The germline CDR1 and CDR2 sequences are GTSNPN and SVGIG (reference sequence). This CDR3 is built from 14 residues. Treatment given: roughly 20 received Ad26.COV2.S at low or high dose, single or two shots; about 5 received placebo; per-sample allocation not given. Day 63 after the first injection of vaccine or placebo was the sampling time. The individual, an adult aged 18-55 years, was a donor in Boston. This vaccine is an Ad26 vector that expresses the Wuhan-strain SARS-CoV-2 spike. Sequencing was performed on peripheral blood, taken in a trial of Ad26.COV2.S vaccine versus placebo. This rearrangement joins TRBV30 to TRBJ1-1; D is possibly TRBD1 (5 bases). This TCR derives from a person aged 18 to 65 who received the Ad26.COV2.S COVID-19 vaccine or a placebo. Here the CDR3 reads CAWSGGDPDTEAFF. The CDR3 nucleotides read TGTGCCTGGAGTGGGGGGGACCCAGACACTGAAGCTTTCTTT. Full variable domain (missing parts from reference TRBV30 and TRBJ1-1): SQTIHQWPATLVQPVGSPLSLECTVEGTSNPNLYWYRQAAGRGLQLLFYSVGIGQISSEVPQNLSASRPQDRQFILSSKKLLLSDSGFYLCAWSGGDPDTEAFFGQGTRLTVV.